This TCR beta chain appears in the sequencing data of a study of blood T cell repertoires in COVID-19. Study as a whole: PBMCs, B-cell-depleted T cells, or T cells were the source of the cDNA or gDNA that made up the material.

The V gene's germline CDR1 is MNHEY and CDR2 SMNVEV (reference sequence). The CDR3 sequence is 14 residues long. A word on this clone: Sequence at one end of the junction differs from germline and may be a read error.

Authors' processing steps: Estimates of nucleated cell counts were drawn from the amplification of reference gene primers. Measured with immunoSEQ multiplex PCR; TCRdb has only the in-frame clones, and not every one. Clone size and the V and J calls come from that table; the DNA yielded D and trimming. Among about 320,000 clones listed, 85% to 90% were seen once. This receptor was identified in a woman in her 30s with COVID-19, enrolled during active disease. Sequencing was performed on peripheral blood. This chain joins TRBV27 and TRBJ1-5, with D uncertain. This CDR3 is CASSSPSMNQAQHF. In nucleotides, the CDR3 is TGTGCCAGCAGTTCTCCGAGTATGAATCAGGCCCAGCATTTT.